These T cell receptor beta chains were read from a single sample in a study of T cell clones after liver transplantation. TCRdb's copy holds only in-frame clones and misses some; the assay was immunoSEQ multiplex PCR. The sample contains approximately 22,000 clones, approximately 93% of which appear only once. Sequencing was performed on CD8+ T cells from blood, taken less than 28 months after liver transplant. The receptors come from a human patient who received a liver transplant. The graft donor may be the source of some T cells. Each CDR3 is given with its conserved first and last residue. Each record gives: D gene, J gene, V gene, clone size, CDR3 length, CDR3 DNA, CDR3 protein. D genes are given only for firm matches. Some rows have no size entry. The others give once, few or many, or a class for an expanded clone.

TRBD1 TRBJ2-3 TRBV10-3 NA 15 TGTGCCACCGTACGTACAGGGGGAGGCACAGATACGCAGTATTTT CATVRTGGGTDTQYF
NA TRBJ1-3 TRBV28 once 11 TGTGCCAGCAGTTTCTTCAGCACCATATATTTT CASSFFSTIYF
NA TRBJ2-2 TRBV29-1 NA 12 TGCAGCGTATTTCCAGTCACCGGGGAGCTGTTTTTT CSVFPVTGELFF
TRBD1 TRBJ1-2 TRBV5-3 NA 16 TGTGCCAGAAGCCCTAGGGTCGAGCACAGGGGGGTTGGCTACACCTTC CARSPRVEHRGVGYTF
TRBD2 TRBJ2-1 TRBV28 NA 16 TGTGCCAGCAGTCCGTTTAGCGGGACGGCGAATTGGGAGCAGTTCTTC CASSPFSGTANWEQFF
NA TRBJ1-1 TRBV7-9 NA 12 TGTGCCAGCAGCCTCCAGCTCTTTGAAGCTTTCTTT CASSLQLFEAFF
TRBD2 TRBJ2-7 TRBV19 once 17 TGTGCCAGTAGTATCGCGCTAGCGGGAGGAAAGTCCTACGAGCAGTACTTC CASSIALAGGKSYEQYF
NA TRBJ2-1 TRBV19 NA 13 TGTGCCAGTAGTATAGGGCCGTACAATGAGCAGTTCTTC CASSIGPYNEQFF
NA TRBJ1-2 TRBV27 NA 12 TGTGCCAGCAGTTCAACAGGGTATGGCTACACCTTC CASSSTGYGYTF
TRBD1 TRBJ2-7 TRBV28 NA 15 TGTGCCAGCAGCCTGGGACAGGGCCTCTCCTACGAGCAGTACTTC CASSLGQGLSYEQYF
TRBD2 TRBJ2-7 TRBV6-1 NA 17 TGTGCCAGCAGTGAAGCGATTGGACTAGCGGGTGGAAGCGAGCAGTACTTC CASSEAIGLAGGSEQYF
NA TRBJ2-7 TRBV7-2 NA 14 TGTGCCAGCAGCTTACTCGGCCCCTCCTACGAGCAGTACTTC CASSLLGPSYEQYF
NA TRBJ1-5 TRBV10-3 NA 13 TGTGCCATCAGTGAGGAGAGCAATCAGCCCCAGCATTTT CAISEESNQPQHF
NA TRBJ2-5 TRBV28 NA 14 TGTGCCAGCAGTTTTTCGGGGGCCGGTGAGACCCAGTACTTC CASSFSGAGETQYF
NA TRBJ1-3 TRBV21-1 NA 15 TGTGCCAGCAGCAAACAGGGCTACTCTGGAAACACCATATATTTT CASSKQGYSGNTIYF
TRBD2 TRBJ2-7 TRBV2 NA 14 TGTGCCAGCAGGACGGGAGGCAGCTCCTACGAGCAGTACTTC CASRTGGSSYEQYF
NA TRBJ2-1 TRBV7-9 NA 12 TGTGCCAGCAGCTTAGGGAGGAATGAGCAGTTCTTC CASSLGRNEQFF
NA TRBJ2-2 TRBV4-3 NA 16 TGCGCCAGCAGCCAAGGTTCGACTTGGGGGACCGGGGAGCTGTTTTTT CASSQGSTWGTGELFF
NA TRBJ2-5 TRBV7-8 once 14 TGTGCCAGCAGCTTATTGAGGGGTCAAGAGACCCAGTACTTC CASSLLRGQETQYF
TRBD1 TRBJ2-2 TRBV9 NA 15 TGTGCCAGCAGCGCTTGGGACAGTGCTTCCGGGGAGCTGTTTTTT CASSAWDSASGELFF
TRBD2 TRBJ2-7 TRBV28 NA 15 TGTGCCAGCAGTTCATTGTTCGGGGGGTTTTACGAGCAGTACTTC CASSSLFGGFYEQYF
NA TRBJ1-5 TRBV15 NA 13 TGTGCCACCAGCAGAACAACGAATCAGCCCCAGCATTTT CATSRTTNQPQHF
TRBD2 TRBJ2-2 TRBV27 NA 20 TGTGCCAGCAGTTTACTTATTTCCGGGGTAACTAGCGGGAACACCGGGGAGCTGTTTTTT CASSLLISGVTSGNTGELFF
NA TRBJ2-7 TRBV28 NA 15 TGTGCCAGCAGTACCATCGGGACTCCGTCCTACGAGCAGTACTTC CASSTIGTPSYEQYF
NA TRBJ2-3 TRBV5-6 NA 12 TGTGCCAGCAGCTATCTGGTCGATACGCAGTATTTT CASSYLVDTQYF
NA TRBJ1-2 TRBV4-1 NA 13 TGCGCCAGCAGCCAAGATTATACTAGGGGCTACACCTTC CASSQDYTRGYTF
NA TRBJ2-2 TRBV7-2 NA 14 TGTGCCAGCAGCCCCTGGACCACCCCCGGGGAGCTGTTTTTT CASSPWTTPGELFF
NA TRBJ2-7 TRBV29-1 NA 13 TGCAGCGTTGTAGGGGGGCCCCCCAGCGAGCAGTACTTC CSVVGGPPSEQYF